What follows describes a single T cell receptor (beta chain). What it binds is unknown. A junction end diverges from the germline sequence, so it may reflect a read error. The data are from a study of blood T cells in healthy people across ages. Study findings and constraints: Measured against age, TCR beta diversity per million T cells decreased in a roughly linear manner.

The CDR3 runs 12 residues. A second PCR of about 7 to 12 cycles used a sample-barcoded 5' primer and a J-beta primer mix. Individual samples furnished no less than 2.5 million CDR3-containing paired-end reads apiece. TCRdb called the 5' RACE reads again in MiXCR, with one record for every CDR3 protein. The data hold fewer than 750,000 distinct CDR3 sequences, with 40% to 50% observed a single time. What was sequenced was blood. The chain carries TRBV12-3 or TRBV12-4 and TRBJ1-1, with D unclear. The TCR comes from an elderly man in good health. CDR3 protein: CASRLVGNGAFF. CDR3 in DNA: TGTGCCAGCAGGTTAGTCGGGAACGGAGCTTTCTTT.